A single sample is the source of the 12 T cell receptor beta chains below, sequenced in a study of blood T cell repertoires in COVID-19. Sequencing used immunoSEQ multiplex PCR; TCRdb keeps in-frame clones, though not all of them. The table lists some 330,000 clones, around 87% of them singletons, with 4% in the top ten. The sample consisted of peripheral blood. These receptor sequences come from a woman aged 50 to 60 with active or convalescent COVID-19.

The V and J genes are TRBV5-4 and TRBJ1-2; TRBD1 matches 9 bases. Germline V gives CDR1 SGHNT, CDR2 YYREEE (reference sequence). This CDR3 region has 17 residues. V lost 0 bases, J lost 4 bases, and 10 bases stayed unmatched. The CDR3 protein is CASSLGSGQGFVYGYTF. CDR3 in DNA: TGTGCCAGCAGCTTGGGTTCAGGACAGGGGTTTGTCTATGGCTACACCTTC.

The chain couples TRBV4-3 to TRBJ2-7; 8 nucleotides align to TRBD1. V gave up 0 bases and J gave up 5 bases; unmatched junction bases: 6. In germline, CDR1 is LGHNA, CDR2 YSLEER. CDR3 length: 15 amino acids. The DNA for the CDR3 is TGCGCCAGCAGCCAAGACGTGCCAGGGGGCAACGAGCAGTACTTC. Amino acid sequence: CASSQDVPGGNEQYF.

CDR3 loop: CASSSGVRYEQYF. The CDR3 DNA reads TGTGCCAGCAGTAGCGGGGTGAGGTACGAGCAGTACTTC. This chain joins TRBV6-6 and TRBJ2-7; TRBD2 aligns across 7 bases. The CDR3 has 13 residues. The V gene's germline CDR1 is MNHNY and CDR2 SVGAGI (reference sequence). After removal of 5 bases from V and 4 bases from J, the junction contained 5 bases not matched to a gene.

This chain joins TRBV11-1 and TRBJ2-2; D may be TRBD1 (6 bases). The length of the CDR3 is 15 residues. Germline V lookup: CDR1 SGHAT, CDR2 FQDESV (reference sequence). Trimming left V 5 bases short and J 7 bases short, with 17 bases between. The CDR3 here is CASSETGIYDGELFF. DNA for the CDR3: TGTGCCAGCAGCGAAACAGGGATATACGACGGGGAGCTGTTTTTT. The variable domain in full, with the rest retrieved from reference TRBV11-1 and TRBJ2-2, is EAEVAQSPRYKITEKSQAVAFWCDPISGHATLYWYRQILGQGPELLVQFQDESVVDDSQLPKDRFSAERLKGVDSTLKIQPAELGDSAMYLCASSETGIYDGELFFGEGSRLTVL.

The chain links TRBV7-9 to TRBJ2-7; TRBD2 might be the D (5 bases). There are 16 residues in the CDR3. The germline gives CDR1 SEHNR, CDR2 FQNEAQ (reference sequence). V lost 0 bases, J lost 5 bases, and 17 bases lay in between. CDR3 sequence: CASSLAEAGSWDEQYF. Written as DNA, the CDR3 is TGTGCCAGCAGCTTAGCGGAGGCGGGTTCTTGGGACGAGCAGTACTTC.

The chain links TRBV30 to TRBJ1-5; no reliable D call. V lost 2 bases and J lost 2, with 7 bases in between. Germline loops: CDR1 GTSNPN, CDR2 SVGIG (reference sequence). The CDR3 runs to 13 residues. The CDR3 bases are TGTGCCTGGAGTCGGCAGGGCAATCAGCCCCAGCATTTT. This sequence encodes CAWSRQGNQPQHF.

V usage is TRBV7-2 and J usage is TRBJ2-7; TRBD1 matches at 9 bases. Trimming removed 6 bases from V and 3 bases from J; junction bases left unmatched: 3. This CDR3 contains 13 residues. Germline V gene lookup returns CDR1 SGHTA and CDR2 FQGNSA. The CDR3 region is CASRRDRVYEQYF. The CDR3 bases are TGTGCCAGCAGACGGGACAGGGTCTACGAGCAGTACTTC.

V gene TRBV7-3 combines with J gene TRBJ2-3, with D possibly TRBD2 on 5 matching bases. Germline CDR1 is SGHTA and CDR2 is FQGTGA. Trimming removed 0 bases at V and 0 bases at J, with 13 bases between. This CDR3 has 17 residues. The DNA for the CDR3 is TGTGCCAGCAGCTTAACAGGGCTCTCGGGGAGCACAGATACGCAGTATTTT. Residues: CASSLTGLSGSTDTQYF. The full variable domain, rest sourced from reference TRBV7-3 and TRBJ2-3, is GAGVSQTPSNKVTEKGKYVELRCDPISGHTALYWYRQSLGQGPEFLIYFQGTGAADDSGLPNDRFFAVRPEGSVSTLKIQRTERGDSAVYLCASSLTGLSGSTDTQYFGPGTRLTVL.

This rearrangement joins TRBV30 to TRBJ2-3; no clear D. This CDR3 has 15 amino acids. The germline CDR1 and CDR2 sequences are GTSNPN and SVGIG (reference sequence). V was shortened by 2 bases and J by 2 bases, with 14 bases between the two germline ends. CDR3 DNA: TGTGCCTGGAGTATTACGGGTGTGTTCACAGATACGCAGTATTTT. Encoded protein: CAWSITGVFTDTQYF.

The CDR3 DNA reads TGTGCCAGCAGTTTACCGACAGCGAGCTCCTATAATTCACCCCTCCACTTT. Its translation: CASSLPTASSYNSPLHF. The gene calls are TRBV28 and TRBJ1-6, with D perhaps TRBD1 (5 bases). Trimming removed 2 bases from V and 0 bases from J, with 11 bases in between. The CDR3 consists of 17 residues. Germline V gene sequence: CDR1 MDHEN, CDR2 SYDVKM.

The gene calls are TRBV19 and TRBJ1-1; 10 positions match TRBD1. Germline CDR1 LNHDA, CDR2 SQIVND (reference sequence). The CDR3 has 14 residues. After removal of 4 bases from V and 6 bases from J, the junction contained 5 bases not matched to a gene. CDR3 sequence: CASSTWDRGPEAFF. CDR3 coding DNA: TGTGCCAGTAGTACTTGGGACAGGGGCCCTGAAGCTTTCTTT.

V gene TRBV6-2 or TRBV6-3 combines with J gene TRBJ1-2; possibly TRBD1 for D (5 bases). This CDR3 spans 15 amino acids. Germline CDR1 reads MNHEY; CDR2 reads SVGEGT. V gave up 6 bases and J gave up 2 bases, with 16 bases separating them. The CDR3 DNA follows: TGTGCCAGCAGCTTAACAGGTTCATCGAACTATGGCTACACCTTC. This gives the protein CASSLTGSSNYGYTF.